Following are 25 T cell receptor beta chains from one sample sequenced in a study of patients and donors after allogeneic stem cell transplantation. Via MiXCR, TCRdb re-called the RT-PCR reads, giving one row per CDR3 protein. There are about a million distinct CDR3 sequences in the sample; roughly 18% occur only once, and approximately 5.9% lies in the top ten. Material: blood, either unsorted or a sorted T cell fraction (not recorded which). Source of these receptors: a human donor who was either an allogeneic HSCT recipient or a stem cell or donor lymphocyte infusion donor (not recorded which). It is not recorded whose cells these are; they may come from a transplant donor.

This clonotype was seen a handful of times. The rearrangement joins TRBV20-1 to TRBJ2-7; 7 bases fit TRBD2. CDR3 length equals 13 residues. The germline V gene encodes CDR1 DFQATT and CDR2 SNEGSKA (reference sequence). The CDR3 coding sequence is TGCGGGGTCGAACTAGCGAACTCCTACGAGCAGTACTTC. Translated: CGVELANSYEQYF.

This clonotype was detected only a few times. The chain employs TRBV4-2 and TRBJ2-3; D might be TRBD1 (6 bases). V was cut by 2 bases and J by 3 bases, with 21 bases left in between. Germline loops: CDR1 LGHNA, CDR2 YNFKEQ. The CDR3 consists of 18 residues. CDR3 nucleotide sequence: TGTGCCAGCAGCCAAAGCCCTTCGGGCCCAAGGGGGACAGATACGCAGTATTTT. Encoded protein: CASSQSPSGPRGTDTQYF.

The chain recombines TRBV6-2 or TRBV6-3 with TRBJ2-1; D is unclear. The CDR3 totals 14 residues. Germline CDR1 is MNHEY and CDR2 is SVGEGT. Trimming removed 3 bases at V and 9 bases at J, with 15 bases between. CDR3 sequence reads: CASSYTSPYGEQFF. CDR3 DNA sequence: TGTGCCAGCAGTTATACGAGCCCCTATGGTGAGCAGTTCTTC.

This clonotype has only a few counts. The rearrangement uses TRBV2 and TRBJ1-2; D not certain. V gave up 3 bases and J gave up 2 bases, with 7 bases separating them. This CDR3 comprises 13 residues. The germline gives CDR1 SNHLY, CDR2 FYNNEI. CDR3 bases: TGTGCCAGCAGTGATTACGGCAACTATGGCTACACCTTC. Translating gives CASSDYGNYGYTF.

The V call is TRBV27, the J call TRBJ1-1, with 9 bases that match TRBD1. Germline V gene data show CDR1 as MNHEY and CDR2 as SMNVEV (reference sequence). The CDR3 totals 10 residues. The J segment lost 9 bases and the V segment lost 8 bases, leaving 1 base of the junction unmatched. The CDR3 loop reads CASGTGKAFF. The CDR3 nucleotides are TGTGCCAGCGGGACAGGGAAAGCTTTCTTT.

This chain uses TRBV2 with TRBJ1-3; D is possibly TRBD1 (5 bases). The germline V and J ends were trimmed by 9 bases and 4 bases, with 13 bases remaining between them. Germline loops: CDR1 SNHLY, CDR2 FYNNEI. The CDR3 covers 13 residues. The CDR3 reads CASTGTAGNTIYF. Written as DNA, the CDR3 is TGTGCCAGTACCGGGACGGCCGGAAACACCATATATTTT. Filled out from reference TRBV2 and TRBJ1-3, the complete variable domain reads EPEVTQTPSHQVTQMGQEVILRCVPISNHLYFYWYRQILGQKVEFLVSFYNNEISEKSEIFDDQFSVERPDGSNFTLKIRSTKLEDSAMYFCASTGTAGNTIYFGEGSWLTVV.

V usage is TRBV2 and J usage is TRBJ2-3; D is possibly TRBD2 (7 bases). V dropped 8 bases and J dropped 2 bases, with 11 bases sitting between them. The germline V gene has CDR1 SNHLY and CDR2 FYNNEI. CDR3 length: 13 amino acids. The CDR3 DNA sequence: TGTGCCAGCGGGGGGGCTGCCACAGATACGCAGTATTTT. This gives the protein CASGGAATDTQYF.

The V gene is TRBV29-1, the J gene TRBJ2-7; TRBD2 might be the D (5 bases). The CDR3 extends over 12 amino acids. Germline CDR1 is SQVTM and CDR2 is ANQGSEA. Trimming cost V 3 bases and J 4 bases, with 10 bases left between them. CDR3 DNA sequence: TGCAGCGTTGACGGGGAGCGGTACGAGCAGTACTTC. Translation: CSVDGERYEQYF.

This rearrangement joins TRBV20-1 to TRBJ2-1; D is ambiguous. This CDR3 has 15 amino acids. In germline, CDR1 is DFQATT, CDR2 SNEGSKA (reference sequence). V lost 0 bases and J lost 1, with 10 bases in between. The CDR3 DNA reads as TGCAGTGCTAGAGATATCGCGGCTTCCTACAATGAGCAGTTCTTC. This encodes CSARDIAASYNEQFF.

This clonotype has ten or more counts. This chain links TRBV20-1 with TRBJ2-1; TRBD2 is a possible D gene (6 bases). V dropped 0 bases and J dropped 0 bases, with 9 bases sitting between them. The length of the CDR3 is 15 residues. Germline V gene sequence: CDR1 DFQATT, CDR2 SNEGSKA (reference sequence). The DNA of the CDR3 is TGCAGTGCTAGAGATGGGGGGAGCTCCTACAATGAGCAGTTCTTC. Its translation is CSARDGGSSYNEQFF.

This clonotype was observed at least ten times. This chain connects TRBV12-3 or TRBV12-4 to TRBJ1-2, with D possibly matching TRBD1 (6 bases). V was trimmed by 3 bases and J by 6 bases, leaving 11 bases between them. The CDR3 contains 13 residues. CDR3 in DNA: TGTGCCAGCAGTTTGCGGCAGGGGCATGGCTACACCTTC. This sequence encodes CASSLRQGHGYTF.

The chain combines TRBV28 with TRBJ2-7; D ambiguous. V was pared by 5 bases and J by 3 bases, with 11 bases between. Germline CDR1 is MDHEN and CDR2 is SYDVKM. The CDR3 runs to 13 residues. The CDR3 reads CASSGPPIYEQYF. Here the CDR3 DNA reads TGTGCCAGCAGTGGACCCCCCATCTACGAGCAGTACTTC.

At least ten counts were recorded for this clonotype. V and J are TRBV6-5 and TRBJ1-5; D gene ambiguous. With 0 bases removed from V and 5 bases from J, the gap between germline ends came to 11 bases. This CDR3 has 15 residues. In germline, CDR1 is MNHEY, CDR2 SVGAGI. CDR3 region: CASSYSAGNHQPQHF. For the CDR3, the DNA is TGTGCCAGCAGTTACTCAGCGGGGAATCATCAGCCCCAGCATTTT.

This rearrangement joins TRBV2 to TRBJ2-2; D may be TRBD1 (5 bases). Germline V gives CDR1 SNHLY, CDR2 FYNNEI. This CDR3 region has 15 residues. Trimming stripped 6 bases from V and 0 bases from J, with 11 bases between. CDR3 in DNA: TGTGCCAGCAGGGGCTGGACAACGAACACCGGGGAGCTGTTTTTT. Translated, it gives CASRGWTTNTGELFF.

In this sample, this clonotype turned up a few times. The V gene is TRBV4-1, the J gene TRBJ1-1; no clear D gene. V shed 0 bases and J shed 7 bases, with 9 bases lying between them. This CDR3 has 13 residues. Germline CDR1 MGHRA, CDR2 YSYEKL. The CDR3 region has the DNA TGCGCCAGCAGCCAAGACTTGAGGAATGAAGCTTTCTTT. It specifies CASSQDLRNEAFF.

The chain combines TRBV7-9 with TRBJ1-1; D uncertain. This CDR3 contains 13 residues. V lost 5 bases and J 1 base, leaving 8 bases between the germline ends. CDR1 and CDR2 from the germline V gene are SEHNR and FQNEAQ (reference sequence). CDR3 nucleotide sequence: TGTGCCAGCAGCCAGCCAGGGAACACTGAAGCTTTCTTT. It yields the protein CASSQPGNTEAFF.

Only a few counts were recorded for this clonotype. V is TRBV5-1 and J is TRBJ1-2; no reliable D call. This CDR3 has 14 amino acids. The germline V and J ends were trimmed by 4 bases and 2 bases, with 12 bases remaining between them. CDR1 is SGHRS and CDR2 is YFSETQ in the germline V gene. CDR3 residues: CASSPGPGNYGYTF. The CDR3 DNA sequence: TGCGCCAGCAGCCCCGGCCCGGGAAACTATGGCTACACCTTC.

This chain joins TRBV30 and TRBJ2-3; D remains unclear. CDR1 and CDR2 from the germline V gene are GTSNPN and SVGIG (reference sequence). The CDR3 runs to 14 residues. V was trimmed by 2 bases and J by 3 bases, leaving 12 bases between them. Here the CDR3 reads CAWSPGMGTDTQYF. The CDR3 DNA reads TGTGCCTGGAGTCCTGGGATGGGGACAGATACGCAGTATTTT. Looking up the rest from reference TRBV30 and TRBJ2-3 gives the full variable domain: SQTIHQWPATLVQPVGSPLSLECTVEGTSNPNLYWYRQAAGRGLQLLFYSVGIGQISSEVPQNLSASRPQDRQFILSSKKLLLSDSGFYLCAWSPGMGTDTQYFGPGTRLTVL.

The V gene is TRBV18, the J gene TRBJ2-1; no reliable D call. Trimming shortened V by 2 bases and J by 3 bases, and 8 bases separated the two germline ends. Germline CDR1 reads KGHSH; CDR2 reads LQKENI. CDR3 length: 14 amino acids. CDR3 sequence reads: CASSPRPYYNEQFF. The CDR3 nucleotides are TGTGCCAGCTCACCAAGGCCCTACTACAATGAGCAGTTCTTC. Combining the CDR3 with reference TRBV18 and TRBJ2-1 gives the whole variable domain NAGVMQNPRHLVRRRGQEARLRCSPMKGHSHVYWYRQLPEEGLKFMVYLQKENIIDESGMPKERFSAEFPKEGPSILRIQQVVRGDSAAYFCASSPRPYYNEQFFGPGTRLTVL.

This clonotype was seen many times. This chain links TRBV6-1 with TRBJ2-3; D not certain. The CDR3 is made up of 13 amino acids. Trimming shortened V by 6 bases and J by 1 base, and 8 bases separated the two germline ends. Germline V gene lookup returns CDR1 MNHNS and CDR2 SASEGT. CDR3 sequence reads: CASRPPGTDTQYF. The CDR3 nucleotides are TGTGCCAGCAGACCCCCCGGCACAGATACGCAGTATTTT.

Only a few counts were recorded for this clonotype. The chain joins TRBV5-1 to TRBJ2-5; possible D gene TRBD1, 6 bases. In germline, CDR1 is SGHRS, CDR2 YFSETQ. This CDR3 contains 13 residues. Trimming removed 4 bases at V and 2 bases at J, with 9 bases between. CDR3 coding DNA: TGCGCCAGCAGCGACGGACAGCAAGAGACCCAGTACTTC. Translated, it gives CASSDGQQETQYF.

V is TRBV18 and J is TRBJ2-1, with 7 bases fitting TRBD2. V lost 3 bases and J lost 7; bases outside the gene matches: 9. This CDR3 comprises 15 residues. Germline V gene lookup returns CDR1 KGHSH and CDR2 LQKENI. The CDR3 DNA is TGTGCCAGCTCACCGACCGGGGGAGGGGTAAATGAGCAGTTCTTC. Residues: CASSPTGGGVNEQFF.

The gene calls are TRBV6-2 or TRBV6-3 and TRBJ1-5; D possibly corresponds to TRBD1 (6 bases). V was pared by 8 bases and J by 0 bases, with 14 bases between. CDR3 size: 15 residues. From germline, CDR1 is MNHEY and CDR2 SVGEGT. CDR3 nucleotide sequence: TGTGCCAGCCACCGGGACACCTATAGCAATCAGCCCCAGCATTTT. Amino acid sequence: CASHRDTYSNQPQHF.

The table lists this clonotype with a few counts. The rearrangement joins TRBV4-2 to TRBJ2-5, with 10 bases identical to TRBD2. The germline V gene encodes CDR1 LGHNA and CDR2 YNFKEQ. The CDR3 has 16 amino acids. V lost 0 bases and J lost 5; bases outside the gene matches: 6. The DNA for the CDR3 is TGTGCCAGCAGCCAAGATGCGGGACTAGCGACGGAGACCCAGTACTTC. Its protein product is CASSQDAGLATETQYF.

This clonotype has only a few counts. The junction and the germline gene differ at one end; a read error may be behind it. The chain recombines TRBV15 with TRBJ1-2; 7 bases match TRBD1. From germline, CDR1 is LNHNV and CDR2 YYDKDF (reference sequence). This CDR3 has 11 residues. Written as DNA, the CDR3 is TGTGCCACCAGCAGAGAGGGGGGGACAGACTTC. This encodes CATSREGGTDF.